This TCR beta chain was profiled in a study of T-cell memory formation after mild COVID-19. Study overall: The TCR clusters were mostly specific to one donor.

TCR alpha and TCR beta cDNA libraries with sample barcodes and UMIs came from 5'RACE using constant-segment primers. TCRdb recomputed calls from the 5' RACE reads with MiXCR, one row per CDR3 protein. Seen here are fewer than 250,000 distinct CDR3 sequences, roughly a tenth observed once, and the top ten hold approximately 3%. Study observations and caveats: CD4+ contracting clones lay mainly in CM and EM, CD8+ ones in EMRA. Pre-infection memory held some responding clones, suggesting pre-existing cross-reactive T cells responded.

This clonotype was detected a few times. Its antigen remains unknown. What was sequenced was PBMCs or a T cell subset sorted from them (not recorded which). This TCR came from a man between 18 and 29 years old who had mild COVID-19 (a few samples of this study predate the infection). Cell type and time point are not known.

CDR3 bases: TGTGCCAGCACCAAAGGGGCAGGGGCCTTCAATCAGCCCCAGCATTTT. Translation gives CASTKGAGAFNQPQHF. This chain joins TRBV6-1 and TRBJ1-5, with a tentative D call TRBD1 (6 bases). CDR1 MNHNS and CDR2 SASEGT come from the germline V gene. Trimming removed 7 bases at V and 3 bases at J, with 19 bases between. The CDR3 consists of 16 residues.